This T cell receptor (beta chain) was profiled in a study of control samples from healthy donors and cancer patients. The assay was immunoSEQ multiplex PCR, and TCRdb's table has in-frame clones only and misses some. The sample has about 130,000 clones, approximately 90% seen once. Germline trimming cut 3 bases from V and 10 bases from J; bases unmatched to any gene: 12. Germline CDR1 reads KGHSH; CDR2 reads LQKENI. The CDR3 is 15 amino acids. V and J are TRBV18 and TRBJ1-5; 7 nucleotides line up with TRBD1. The source material was blood. The TCR originated in a man aged 18 to 29 in good health. CDR3 residues: CASSPQGGGGHPQHF. The CDR3 coding sequence is TGTGCCAGCTCACCGCAGGGGGGAGGTGGTCATCCCCAGCATTTT.